This T cell receptor beta chain appears in the sequencing data of a study of T-cell memory formation after mild COVID-19. With respect to this clonotype: Its target is not known.

CDR3 size: 15 residues. Trimming removed 2 bases from V and 5 bases from J, with 16 bases in between. Germline assignment: CDR1 KGHSH and CDR2 LQKENI. TCRdb redid the calling of the 5' RACE reads with MiXCR, one entry per CDR3 protein. The sample lists some 350,000 distinct CDR3 sequences; more than 15% were seen once. Study observations and caveats: CD8+ contracting clones occupied EMRA, while CD4+ ones occupied mainly CM and EM. Clones that got smaller from day 15 to 85 had even CD4/CD8, while clones growing later tipped toward CD4+.

The source of this sequence is a man younger than 30 who had mild COVID-19 (a few samples of this study predate the infection). Cell type and time point are not known. The sample taken for sequencing was PBMCs or a T cell subset sorted from them (not recorded which). This rearrangement joins TRBV18 to TRBJ2-7; D unclear. CDR3 sequence: CASSPGYVGSHEQYV. The CDR3 nucleotides are TGTGCCAGCTCACCAGGCTATGTTGGGTCCCACGAGCAGTACGTC.